The present entry profiles one T cell receptor (beta chain) with its context. Either two negative PCRs, clearance, or symptom resolution qualified Cohort 3 donors as recovered. CDR1 and CDR2 from the germline V gene are SGHAT and FQNNGV. V was cut by 5 bases and J by 1 base, with 11 bases left in between. This CDR3 has 14 residues. These data belong to a study of blood T cell repertoires in COVID-19. Looking at the study overall: Collection of acute and convalescent COVID-19 samples took place in the United States, Italy and Spain. The analysed material was cDNA or gDNA that came from T cells, B-cell-depleted T cells, or PBMCs.

As processed by the authors: For nucleated cells, counts were estimated from reference gene primer amplification. Using immunoSEQ multiplex PCR, the repertoire was profiled, and TCRdb retains in-frame clones only, with some absent. Clone size and the V and J calls come from that table; the DNA yielded D and trimming. Of some 330,000 clones in the sample, 75% to 90% are singletons; the top ten hold around 4.6%. The TCR comes from a young man who had recovered from COVID-19. What was sequenced was PBMCs or T cells enriched from blood (not recorded which). J is TRBJ1-2 and V is TRBV11-2; maybe TRBD1 (6 bases). CDR3: CASSPGHLNYGYTF. The CDR3 coding sequence is TGTGCCAGCAGCCCGGGACATCTTAACTATGGCTACACCTTC.